The next 5 T cell receptor beta chains were all read from a single sample in a study of identical twins. TCRdb independently ran MiXCR on the 5' RACE reads; one entry per CDR3 protein. This table has around 960,000 distinct CDR3 sequences, 9% to 15% appearing once. The sample was also reused in another study, on yellow fever vaccine responses in identical twins.

The sequenced sample consisted of PBMCs. The receptors were gathered from a woman between 18 and 29 years old in good health.

The chain carries TRBV24-1 and TRBJ2-6; D might be TRBD1 (5 bases). This CDR3 spans 16 amino acids. V lost 7 bases, J lost 0 bases, and 12 bases lay in between. CDR1 and CDR2 (germline): KGHDR, SFDVKD. The CDR3 DNA reads as TGTGCCACCAGCCACCGACAGACCTCTGGGGCCAACGTCCTGACTTTC. Protein: CATSHRQTSGANVLTF.

This clonotype was seen more than once but under ten times. The V call is TRBV24-1, the J call TRBJ2-7, with 8 bases lining up with TRBD1. The ends lost 2 bases at V and 0 bases at J; junction bases unmatched: 5. CDR3 length equals 16 residues. Germline V gene lookup returns CDR1 KGHDR and CDR2 SFDVKD. CDR3 in DNA: TGTGCCACCAGTGATTCCCCGGGGACAGGCTCCTACGAGCAGTACTTC. This encodes CATSDSPGTGSYEQYF.

The V call is TRBV5-5, the J call TRBJ1-1; TRBD1 might be the D (5 bases). There are 15 residues in the CDR3. The V gene's germline CDR1 is SGHKS and CDR2 YYEKEE (reference sequence). Trimming took 4 bases from V and 1 from J, leaving 14 bases between them. The DNA for the CDR3 is TGTGCCAGCAGCCCGATAGCTCAGGGGAACACTGAAGCTTTCTTT. Translated: CASSPIAQGNTEAFF.

This clonotype appeared a few times. The gene calls are TRBV24-1 and TRBJ2-2, with 8 bases fitting TRBD1. Germline V lookup: CDR1 KGHDR, CDR2 SFDVKD. V lost 4 bases, J lost 0 bases, and 6 bases stayed unmatched. CDR3 length equals 17 residues. The CDR3 sequence is CATSERTGQSNTGELFF. The CDR3 DNA follows: TGTGCCACCAGTGAAAGGACAGGGCAATCGAACACCGGGGAGCTGTTTTTT.

This clonotype was picked up many times. This chain joins TRBV5-1 and TRBJ2-5; D not resolved. The V end was cut by 4 bases, the J end by 2 bases, with 12 bases between. The CDR3 extends over 14 amino acids. CDR1 is SGHRS and CDR2 is YFSETQ in the germline V gene. The chain's CDR3 is CASSPSRIQETQYF. The CDR3 DNA follows: TGCGCCAGCAGCCCCAGTAGGATACAAGAGACCCAGTACTTC.